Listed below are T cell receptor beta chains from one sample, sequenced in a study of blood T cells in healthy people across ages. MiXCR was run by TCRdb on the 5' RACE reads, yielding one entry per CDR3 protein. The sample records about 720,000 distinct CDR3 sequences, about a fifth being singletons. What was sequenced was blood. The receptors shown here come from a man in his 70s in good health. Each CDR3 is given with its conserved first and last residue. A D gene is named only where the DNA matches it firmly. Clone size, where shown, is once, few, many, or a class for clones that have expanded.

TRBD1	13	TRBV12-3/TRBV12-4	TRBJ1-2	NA	TGTGCCAGCAGCCCGGACAGGGGGCAAGGCTACACCTTC	CASSPDRGQGYTF
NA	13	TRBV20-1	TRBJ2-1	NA	TGCAGTGCTAGCCCTAGGGCCATCAATGAGCAGTTCTTC	CSASPRAINEQFF
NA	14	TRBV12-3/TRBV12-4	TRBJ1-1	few	TGTGCCAGCAGTTTATGGGGTACGAACACTGAAGCTTTCTTT	CASSLWGTNTEAFF
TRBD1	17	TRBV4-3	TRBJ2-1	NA	TGCGCCAGCAGCCAAGATCCCCCGGGACAGGGATCCAATGAGCAGTTCTTC	CASSQDPPGQGSNEQFF
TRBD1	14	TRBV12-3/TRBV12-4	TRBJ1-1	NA	TGTGCCAGCAGCCCAACAGGGGGCCGCCTTGAAGCTTTCTTT	CASSPTGGRLEAFF
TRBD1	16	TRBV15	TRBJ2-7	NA	TGTGCCACCAGCAAGATTTCCGGGACAGGAGCCTACGAGCAGTACTTC	CATSKISGTGAYEQYF
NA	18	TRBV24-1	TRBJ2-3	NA	TGTGCCACCAGTGATTGGGGTTACCGGGAGCTACCCACAGATACGCAGTATTTT	CATSDWGYRELPTDTQYF
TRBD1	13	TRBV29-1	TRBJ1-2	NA	TGCAGCGTTGATTCGGGACAGAGCTATGGCTACACCTTC	CSVDSGQSYGYTF
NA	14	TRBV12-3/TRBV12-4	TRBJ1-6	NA	TGTGCCAGCAGTTTAACAGGCTGGGATTCACCCCTCCACTTT	CASSLTGWDSPLHF
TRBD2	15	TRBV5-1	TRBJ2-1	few	TGCGCCAGCATTTTTACTAGCGGGGGGGGTAATGAGCAGTTCTTC	CASIFTSGGGNEQFF
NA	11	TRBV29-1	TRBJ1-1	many	TGCAGCGCCGCTCCGGGCCGTGAGGCTTTCTTT	CSAAPGREAFF
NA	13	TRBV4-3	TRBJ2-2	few	TGCGCCAGCAGCCAATTCAGGACCGGGGAGCTGTTTTTT	CASSQFRTGELFF
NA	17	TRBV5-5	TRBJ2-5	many	TGTGCCAGCAGCTTGAATCCGCCTAGCTCATCCGGGGAGACCCAGTACTTC	CASSLNPPSSSGETQYF
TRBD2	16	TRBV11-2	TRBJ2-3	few	TGTGCCAGCAGCTTAGGCGGCGGGGGGCGCACAGATACGCAGTATTTT	CASSLGGGGRTDTQYF
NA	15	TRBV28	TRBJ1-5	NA	TGTGCCAGCAGAGTTTCGACCCCGAGCAATCAGCCCCAGCATTTT	CASRVSTPSNQPQHF
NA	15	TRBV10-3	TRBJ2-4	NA	TGTGCCATCAGTGAGTCTTACCTAGCCAAAAACATTCAGTACTTC	CAISESYLAKNIQYF
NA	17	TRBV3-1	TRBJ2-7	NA	TGTGCCAGCAGCCAATCGTTTAGAACAGCATCCGTCCACGAGCAGTACTTC	CASSQSFRTASVHEQYF